These 16 T cell receptor beta chains originate from one sample sequenced in a study of T cells in Graves' hyperthyroidism and ophthalmopathy. The CDR3 regions of TCR beta were amplified from RNA transcripts. HTBI primers were used for first-round RT-PCR of the TCR CDR3. TCRdb analysed the multiplex PCR reads with MiXCR anew, one entry per CDR3 protein. The sample yields about 380,000 distinct CDR3 sequences, 11% to 15% seen once. The sample comprised blood. The receptors were sampled from an older woman with Graves' hyperthyroidism.

CDR3 residues: CASSPGDSNGKQYF. The CDR3, as DNA: TGTGCCAGCAGTCCCGGGGACAGCAACGGGAAGCAGTACTTC. This rearrangement joins TRBV28 to TRBJ2-7, with TRBD1 matching over 7 bases. J gave up 8 bases and V 5 bases, and 12 bases lay outside the gene matches. The CDR3 is 14 residues long. Germline assignment: CDR1 MDHEN and CDR2 SYDVKM.

The table lists this clonotype with many counts. The rearrangement joins TRBV12-3 or TRBV12-4 to TRBJ2-7; 8 nucleotides agree with TRBD2. With 5 bases clipped from V and 2 bases from J, the junction kept 5 bases outside the gene matches. The CDR3 is 14 amino acids. The chain's CDR3 is CASSPAGAPYEQYF. The DNA for the CDR3 is TGTGCCAGCAGTCCAGCGGGAGCACCCTACGAGCAGTACTTC.

This chain links TRBV27 with TRBJ1-3; 7 positions agree with TRBD1. The CDR3 sequence is 14 residues long. Unmatched junction bases numbered 9, after V lost 5 bases and J lost 8 bases. The germline V gene encodes CDR1 MNHEY and CDR2 SMNVEV (reference sequence). Here the CDR3 DNA reads TGTGCCAGCAGTCTGACAGGGCTCGGAGACACCATATATTTT. Protein sequence: CASSLTGLGDTIYF.

The table lists this clonotype with many counts. The CDR3 loop is CASSQDGGGTEAFF. The CDR3, as DNA: TGCGCCAGCAGCCAAGATGGCGGGGGCACTGAAGCTTTCTTT. This chain uses TRBV4-1 with TRBJ1-1; D possibly corresponds to TRBD1 (5 bases). The CDR3 has 14 amino acids. V gave up 0 bases and J gave up 4 bases, with 9 bases separating them. Germline V lookup: CDR1 MGHRA, CDR2 YSYEKL.

J is TRBJ2-7 and V is TRBV10-3; D is perhaps TRBD1 (6 bases). Germline-derived CDR1 and CDR2 are ENHRY and SYGVKD. V was shortened by 6 bases and J by 6 bases, with 12 bases between the two germline ends. The CDR3 has 12 residues. CDR3 nucleotide sequence: TGTGCCATCAGGGACAGCTCTGGCGAGCAGTACTTC. Encoded protein: CAIRDSSGEQYF.

At least ten counts were recorded for this clonotype. This chain links TRBV18 with TRBJ2-7; maybe TRBD2 (5 bases). Germline V gene lookup returns CDR1 KGHSH and CDR2 LQKENI. Trimming pared 3 bases from V and 5 bases from J, leaving 8 bases between. The CDR3 extends over 12 amino acids. In DNA form, the CDR3 reads TGTGCCAGCTCACCCGTCGGGGACGAGCAGTACTTC. This sequence encodes CASSPVGDEQYF.

At least ten counts were recorded for this clonotype. The CDR3 loop reads CSAKSGNTDTQYF. The CDR3 region has the DNA TGCAGTGCTAAAAGCGGGAACACAGATACGCAGTATTTT. This rearrangement joins TRBV20-1 to TRBJ2-3; the match to TRBD2 covers 7 bases. V gave up 4 bases and J gave up 2 bases; unmatched junction bases: 3. CDR1 and CDR2 (germline): DFQATT, SNEGSKA (reference sequence). There are 13 residues in the CDR3.

This clonotype was seen repeatedly, ten times or more. The J gene is TRBJ1-1, the V gene TRBV20-1, with 7 bases identical to TRBD1. The CDR3 contains 14 residues. Trimming took 5 bases from V and 5 from J; bases not matched to a gene: 11. From germline, CDR1 is DFQATT and CDR2 SNEGSKA (reference sequence). In DNA form, the CDR3 reads TGCAGTGCTTCAACAGGGGTGGTTTGGACTGAAGCTTTCTTT. Its translation: CSASTGVVWTEAFF.

The V gene is TRBV11-2, the J gene TRBJ2-1; 9 bases agree with TRBD2. In germline, CDR1 is SGHAT, CDR2 FQNNGV. The CDR3 has 14 residues. V lost 5 bases, J lost 7 bases, and 6 bases stayed unmatched. The CDR3 sequence is CASSAGTSHNEQFF. The DNA of the CDR3 is TGTGCCAGCAGCGCCGGGACTAGCCATAATGAGCAGTTCTTC.

This clonotype occurred many times. CDR3 residues: CASSLAPGLTGELFF. In DNA form, the CDR3 reads TGTGCCAGCAGCTTAGCGCCAGGACTCACCGGGGAGCTGTTTTTT. V usage is TRBV7-8 and J usage is TRBJ2-2; a weak D match, TRBD2 (5 bases). Trimming took 0 bases from V and 4 from J, leaving 9 bases between them. Germline V gene data show CDR1 as SGHVS and CDR2 as FQNEAQ. CDR3 size: 15 residues.

This clonotype was detected ten times or more. This chain joins TRBV5-1 and TRBJ2-3; TRBD2 agrees at 8 bases. Unmatched junction bases numbered 4, after V lost 2 bases and J lost 5 bases. This CDR3 spans 14 amino acids. CDR1 is SGHRS and CDR2 is YFSETQ in the germline V gene. The DNA of the CDR3 is TGCGCCAGCAGCTTCGAGCTAGCGGGAGATACGCAGTATTTT. This encodes CASSFELAGDTQYF.

The chain recombines TRBV14 with TRBJ2-7; TRBD1 agrees at 8 bases. V lost 1 base, J lost 4 bases, and 6 bases stayed unmatched. The CDR3 has 15 residues. Germline-derived CDR1 and CDR2 are SGHDN and FVKESK. This CDR3 reads CASSQASTGAYEQYF. CDR3 nucleotide sequence: TGTGCCAGCAGCCAAGCCTCGACAGGGGCGTACGAGCAGTACTTC.

This clonotype was observed many times. V gene TRBV9 combines with J gene TRBJ2-5; 9 bases agree with TRBD2. The CDR3 runs to 14 residues. Germline lookup yields CDR1 SGDLS and CDR2 YYNGEE. J was trimmed by 5 bases and V by 4 bases; bases with no gene match: 6. CDR3 sequence reads: CASSPGLASETQYF. In DNA, the CDR3 is TGTGCCAGCAGCCCTGGACTAGCGTCGGAGACCCAGTACTTC.

In its sample, this clonotype was seen many times. For the CDR3, the DNA is TGTGCCTGGAGTGTACTTGCGAACACTGAAGCTTTCTTT. It codes for CAWSVLANTEAFF. This rearrangement joins TRBV30 to TRBJ1-1, with unresolved D. Germline CDR1 and CDR2: GTSNPN and SVGIG (reference sequence). V gave up 0 bases and J gave up 1 base, with 6 bases separating them. The CDR3 is made up of 13 amino acids.

The V gene is TRBV19, the J gene TRBJ1-1; D unclear. V lost 0 bases, J lost 4 bases, and 9 bases lay in between. In germline, CDR1 is LNHDA, CDR2 SQIVND (reference sequence). This CDR3 contains 14 residues. DNA of the CDR3: TGTGCCAGTAGTATAGAGACCCAGAGCACTGAAGCTTTCTTT. Encoded protein: CASSIETQSTEAFF.

This clonotype was detected ten times or more. V usage is TRBV27 and J usage is TRBJ2-7; 12 nucleotides agree with TRBD2. The ends lost 6 bases at V and 2 bases at J; junction bases unmatched: 8. Germline lookup yields CDR1 MNHEY and CDR2 SMNVEV (reference sequence). The CDR3 contains 16 residues. Here the CDR3 DNA reads TGTGCCAGCAGACGACTAGCGGGAGAGATAACCTACGAGCAGTACTTC. It is translated as CASRRLAGEITYEQYF.